The text below deals with one T cell receptor beta chain. What it binds is unknown. Profiling relied on immunoSEQ multiplex PCR, and the TCRdb table lists in-frame clones only, not all of them. The sample records 200,000 or so clones, about 94% being singletons. The CDR3 sequence is 16 residues long. Trimming at V came to 1 base and at J to 10 bases, leaving 14 bases not matched to a gene. The germline CDR1 and CDR2 sequences are LNHDA and SQIVND (reference sequence). These data are taken from a study of T cell responses to AZD1222 COVID-19 vaccine. General observations from the study: Epitopes outside B.1.351 and B.1.1.7 mutated regions reportedly drew nearly half of spike TCRs. CD4 TCRs covered the whole spike, strongest at regions 160-218 and 743-854. Baseline serostatus was positive in only a handful of AZD1222 recipients.

This TCR was sampled from an adult who received the AZD1222 COVID-19 vaccine. The input for sequencing was peripheral blood, taken 28 days after the second AZD1222 dose. J is TRBJ1-2 and V is TRBV19; 8 bases fit TRBD1. CDR3 sequence reads: CASSIAPPGQGTVYTF. The DNA for the CDR3 is TGTGCCAGTAGTATAGCCCCCCCCGGACAGGGTACCGTCTACACCTTC.